This TCR beta chain was sequenced in a study of blood T cell repertoires in COVID-19. Study overall: Specimens from acute and convalescent COVID-19 originated in the United States, Italy and Spain. The cDNA or gDNA used as material had been derived from T cells, B-cell-depleted T cells, or PBMCs.

The V gene end was trimmed by 6 bases and the J gene end by 5 bases; junction bases not matched to a gene: 12. Germline CDR1 reads KGHSH; CDR2 reads LQKENI. This CDR3 is built from 15 residues. TCRdb's table, derived via immunoSEQ multiplex PCR, lists solely in-frame clones and lacks some. This table holds over 300,000 clones, around 88% found once. Sequencing was carried out using peripheral blood. J is TRBJ1-1 and V is TRBV18, with TRBD1 matching over 7 bases. The receptor comes from a woman in her 50s with acute or convalescent COVID-19. CDR3 nucleotide sequence: TGTGCCAGCTCCCCTCTGGCGCAGGGGGTAACTGAAGCTTTCTTT. Protein: CASSPLAQGVTEAFF. Full variable domain (missing parts from reference TRBV18 and TRBJ1-1): NAGVMQNPRHLVRRRGQEARLRCSPMKGHSHVYWYRQLPEEGLKFMVYLQKENIIDESGMPKERFSAEFPKEGPSILRIQQVVRGDSAAYFCASSPLAQGVTEAFFGQGTRLTVV.